These 27 T cell receptor beta chains originate from one sample sequenced in a study of blood T cell repertoires in COVID-19. Using immunoSEQ multiplex PCR, the repertoire was profiled, and TCRdb retains in-frame clones only, with some absent. The sample shows roughly 130,000 clones, 65% to 85% of them seen only once. Sequencing input: peripheral blood. The receptors were sampled from a man in his sixties or seventies with acute or convalescent COVID-19.

The DNA for the CDR3 is TGTGCCAGCAGCCAAACTAGCGGGGGACCGGGTGAGCAGTTCTTC. It encodes CASSQTSGGPGEQFF. This chain joins TRBV3-1 (or the pseudogene TRBV3-2) and TRBJ2-1; 11 bases are a match to TRBD2. This CDR3 is built from 15 residues. Trimming took 2 bases from V and 9 from J; bases not matched to a gene: 6. Germline CDR1 reads LGHDT; CDR2 reads YNNKEL (reference sequence).

The J gene is TRBJ1-2, the V gene TRBV5-1; D not resolved. Germline V gives CDR1 SGHRS, CDR2 YFSETQ. Trimming removed 1 base from V and 3 bases from J, with 10 bases in between. This CDR3 region has 14 residues. Here the CDR3 DNA reads TGCGCCAGCAGCTTGACAGTATGGGACTATGGCTACACCTTC. Protein: CASSLTVWDYGYTF.

J is TRBJ2-7 and V is TRBV6-5; TRBD1 is a possible D gene (6 bases). This CDR3 contains 14 residues. V lost 10 bases, J lost 2 bases, and 18 bases lay in between. Germline V gene lookup returns CDR1 MNHEY and CDR2 SVGAGI. In DNA form, the CDR3 reads TGTGCCACTTCCGAGGACAGTCTTACCTACGAGCAGTACTTC. Protein: CATSEDSLTYEQYF.

The V call is TRBV5-1, the J call TRBJ2-7; 7 nucleotides match TRBD1. Trimming at V came to 0 bases and at J to 5 bases, leaving 5 bases not matched to a gene. The CDR3 loop spans 14 amino acids. The germline CDR1 and CDR2 sequences are SGHRS and YFSETQ. In DNA, the CDR3 is TGCGCCAGCAGCTTGGGACAGGGAAAGGACGAGCAGTACTTC. Translation: CASSLGQGKDEQYF.

This chain uses TRBV27 with TRBJ2-1; 8 bases are a match to TRBD1. After removal of 7 bases from V and 7 bases from J, the junction contained 6 bases not matched to a gene. CDR3 length: 13 amino acids. Germline V CDR1 and CDR2: MNHEY, SMNVEV (reference sequence). The CDR3 bases are TGTGCCAGCATTCGGACAGGGTATAATGAGCAGTTCTTC. Residues: CASIRTGYNEQFF.

This clone occurred once. This chain connects TRBV5-4 to TRBJ1-3; possibly TRBD1 for D (5 bases). With 2 bases removed from V and 5 bases from J, the gap between germline ends came to 11 bases. The germline gives CDR1 SGHNT, CDR2 YYREEE (reference sequence). The length of the CDR3 is 14 residues. The CDR3, as DNA: TGTGCCAGCAGCTTATCAGGGCCTCGAAACACCATATATTTT. Translated, it gives CASSLSGPRNTIYF.

For the CDR3, the DNA is TGCGCCAGCAGCCAAGCCCCGCGTTTAGAGCAGTTCTTC. This sequence encodes CASSQAPRLEQFF. The J gene is TRBJ2-1, the V gene TRBV4-1, with D uncertain. V was shortened by 1 base and J by 10 bases, with 11 bases between the two germline ends. Germline CDR1 MGHRA, CDR2 YSYEKL. The CDR3 consists of 13 residues.

This clone was observed once. This chain joins TRBV15 and TRBJ2-5; no firm D call. The CDR3 contains 12 residues. Per germline, CDR1 LNHNV and CDR2 YYDKDF (reference sequence). Trimming took 5 bases from V and 1 from J, leaving 5 bases between them. CDR3 sequence (DNA): TGTGCCACCAGCGAGGTCCAAGAGACCCAGTACTTC. This sequence encodes CATSEVQETQYF.

The chain joins TRBV7-8 to TRBJ2-1, with D unresolved. Germline V gene sequence: CDR1 SGHVS, CDR2 FQNEAQ. This CDR3 is 13 amino acids long. Trimming removed 5 bases at V and 4 bases at J, with 9 bases between. The chain's CDR3 is CASSPRSYNEQFF. CDR3 DNA sequence: TGTGCCAGCAGCCCGCGGTCTTACAATGAGCAGTTCTTC.

The chain combines TRBV5-1 with TRBJ2-2, with 9 bases that match TRBD1. The CDR3 sequence is 15 residues long. Germline V gene lookup returns CDR1 SGHRS and CDR2 YFSETQ. The junction had 3 bases not matched to a gene; V was cut back by 2 bases and J by 4 bases. The CDR3 DNA is TGCGCCAGCAGCTTCAGACAGGGGGGCACCGGGGAGCTGTTTTTT. Translation gives CASSFRQGGTGELFF.

The V gene is TRBV6-1, the J gene TRBJ2-7; D ambiguous. The CDR3 length is 15 residues. Trimming stripped 2 bases from V and 3 bases from J, with 14 bases between. CDR1 MNHNS and CDR2 SASEGT come from the germline V gene. The CDR3: CASSERRYGDYEQYF. The CDR3 nucleotides read TGTGCCAGCAGTGAACGCAGGTACGGTGACTACGAGCAGTACTTC.

The chain recombines TRBV27 with TRBJ2-7; weak D call: TRBD1 (6 bases). The germline V and J ends were trimmed by 4 bases and 0 bases, with 16 bases remaining between them. Germline V gene lookup returns CDR1 MNHEY and CDR2 SMNVEV (reference sequence). This CDR3 has 16 amino acids. CDR3 DNA: TGTGCCAGCAGTTCTTGGGACAAGGGGAACTCCTACGAGCAGTACTTC. This gives the protein CASSSWDKGNSYEQYF.

The chain carries TRBV9 and TRBJ2-7; 9 bases line up with TRBD1. The CDR3 covers 15 residues. Looked up from germline, CDR1 is SGDLS and CDR2 is YYNGEE. The V segment lost 4 bases and the J segment 0 bases; nucleotides outside the gene matches: 5. The CDR3 protein is CASSPQGASSYEQYF. The CDR3 bases are TGTGCCAGCAGCCCACAGGGGGCGTCCTCCTACGAGCAGTACTTC.

The chain has TRBV30 and TRBJ2-3; 7 bases match TRBD2. CDR3 length equals 15 residues. Per the germline V gene, CDR1 is GTSNPN and CDR2 is SVGIG (reference sequence). V lost 3 bases and J lost 7; bases outside the gene matches: 13. The chain's CDR3 is CAWRGEGRPGNTQYF. Written as DNA, the CDR3 is TGTGCCTGGAGGGGGGAGGGGCGACCCGGTAATACGCAGTATTTT.

J is TRBJ1-2 and V is TRBV20-1; 7 bases are shared with TRBD1. The germline V gene encodes CDR1 DFQATT and CDR2 SNEGSKA (reference sequence). The CDR3 runs 15 residues. The J segment lost 2 bases and the V segment lost 3 bases, leaving 9 bases of the junction unmatched. The CDR3 coding sequence is TGCAGTGCTAGTCCCGCCGAGGGGGCGAACTATGGCTACACCTTC. Translated: CSASPAEGANYGYTF.

This rearrangement joins TRBV7-3 to TRBJ1-6; D possibly corresponds to TRBD1 (5 bases). CDR3 size: 16 residues. Between the trimmed V and J ends, which lost 1 base and 5 bases, there was a span of 12 bases. CDR1 and CDR2 (germline): SGHTA, FQGTGA. The CDR3 reads CASSLIGPGNNSPLHF. The CDR3 nucleotides are TGTGCCAGCAGCTTAATAGGCCCAGGGAATAATTCACCCCTCCACTTT.

This rearrangement joins TRBV2 to TRBJ1-1; no definite D call. The germline V and J ends were trimmed by 3 bases and 4 bases, with 12 bases remaining between them. Germline V CDR1 and CDR2: SNHLY, FYNNEI. The CDR3 is 14 amino acids. The CDR3 sequence is CASSETWAGTEAFF. In DNA form, the CDR3 reads TGTGCCAGCAGTGAGACCTGGGCGGGCACTGAAGCTTTCTTT.

J is TRBJ1-5 and V is TRBV28; D unclear. This CDR3 spans 16 amino acids. The germline V and J ends were trimmed by 3 bases and 0 bases, with 12 bases remaining between them. Per germline, CDR1 MDHEN and CDR2 SYDVKM. CDR3 loop: CASSLAAYNSNQPQHF. As DNA, the CDR3 is TGTGCCAGCAGTTTGGCGGCTTACAATAGCAATCAGCCCCAGCATTTT. Full variable domain (missing parts from reference TRBV28 and TRBJ1-5): DVKVTQSSRYLVKRTGEKVFLECVQDMDHENMFWYRQDPGLGLRLIYFSYDVKMKEKGDIPEGYSVSREKKERFSLILESASTNQTSMYLCASSLAAYNSNQPQHFGDGTRLSIL.

The chain joins TRBV11-2 to TRBJ2-1; possible D gene TRBD2, 5 bases. Between the trimmed V and J ends, which lost 1 base and 14 bases, there was a span of 12 bases. The CDR3 covers 12 residues. Per germline, CDR1 SGHAT and CDR2 FQNNGV. The CDR3 DNA reads as TGTGCCAGCAGCTTAGGGCGGGCCGCGGAGTTCTTC. Protein product: CASSLGRAAEFF.

The chain employs TRBV11-2 and TRBJ2-3; D is perhaps TRBD2 (7 bases). Deletions cut 5 bases from V and 4 bases from J, with 13 bases between. In germline, CDR1 is SGHAT, CDR2 FQNNGV. The CDR3 totals 14 residues. CDR3: CASSPRGAADTQYF. Written as DNA, the CDR3 is TGTGCCAGCAGCCCCCGGGGGGCAGCAGATACGCAGTATTTT.

The chain has TRBV2 and TRBJ2-3, with no clear D. Germline CDR1 reads SNHLY; CDR2 reads FYNNEI. This CDR3 contains 17 residues. The ends were cut back, 3 bases at V and 0 bases at J, with 16 bases in the middle. Here the CDR3 DNA reads TGTGCCAGCAGTGACATGGTTTCAGGATGGAGCACAGATACGCAGTATTTT. Translated: CASSDMVSGWSTDTQYF.

The chain uses TRBV11-2 and TRBJ1-1; 10 nucleotides line up with TRBD1. The germline CDR1 and CDR2 sequences are SGHAT and FQNNGV. V dropped 7 bases and J dropped 0; count of bases not matched to a gene: 5. The CDR3 length is 15 residues. The CDR3 protein is CASNKGQGMNTEAFF. The CDR3 DNA reads TGTGCCAGCAACAAGGGACAGGGGATGAACACTGAAGCTTTCTTT. The entire variable domain, with the rest obtained from reference TRBV11-2 and TRBJ1-1, is as follows: EAGVAQSPRYKIIEKRQSVAFWCNPISGHATLYWYQQILGQGPKLLIQFQNNGVVDDSQLPKDRFSAERLKGVDSTLKIQPAKLEDSAVYLCASNKGQGMNTEAFFGQGTRLTVV.

The chain combines TRBV27 with TRBJ1-3; no firm D call. Germline V gene data show CDR1 as MNHEY and CDR2 as SMNVEV (reference sequence). The CDR3 spans 13 residues. Trimming removed 2 bases at V and 2 bases at J, with 4 bases between. In DNA, the CDR3 is TGTGCCAGCAGTTTAAGCCCTGGAAACACCATATATTTT. It yields the protein CASSLSPGNTIYF.

This clone has more than one count but fewer than ten. This CDR3 is CASSQGGQGALFF. In nucleotides, the CDR3 is TGCGCCAGCAGCCAGGGGGGACAGGGGGCTCTGTTTTTT. V gene TRBV4-1 combines with J gene TRBJ1-4, with 12 bases fitting TRBD1. This CDR3 has 13 residues. Unmatched junction bases numbered 4, after V lost 3 bases and J lost 14 bases. Germline assignment: CDR1 MGHRA and CDR2 YSYEKL.

This clone has a handful of counts. J is TRBJ1-5 and V is TRBV28; D might be TRBD1 (5 bases). The V gene lost 4 bases and the J gene lost 2 bases, with 21 bases spanning the gap. The V gene's germline CDR1 is MDHEN and CDR2 SYDVKM. The CDR3 has 18 residues. DNA for the CDR3: TGTGCCAGCAGTTCCCTTACTGGGGGGATCTCGGGCAATCAGCCCCAGCATTTT. Amino acids: CASSSLTGGISGNQPQHF.

The chain has TRBV4-1 and TRBJ1-5; 10 bases match TRBD1. V lost 4 bases to trimming and J lost 5 bases; unmatched junction nucleotides: 17. Germline V lookup: CDR1 MGHRA, CDR2 YSYEKL. The CDR3 totals 19 residues. The chain's CDR3 is CASSPYPEDRGGLDQPQHF. The CDR3 DNA reads as TGCGCCAGCAGCCCCTACCCCGAGGACAGGGGGGGTTTAGATCAGCCCCAGCATTTT.

The chain couples TRBV11-2 to TRBJ2-3; TRBD1 matches 7 bases. The CDR3 contains 17 residues. Germline lookup yields CDR1 SGHAT and CDR2 FQNNGV. With V trimmed by 10 bases and J by 5 bases, 21 bases remained unmatched. The DNA of the CDR3 is TGTGCCACCAGGTCCGAAAACTGGGGACAGAAGAAAGATACGCAGTATTTT. Amino acid sequence: CATRSENWGQKKDTQYF.